Presented here are 14 T cell receptor beta chains from one specimen sequenced in a study of blood T cell repertoires in COVID-19. Libraries were prepared by immunoSEQ multiplex PCR; TCRdb keeps only in-frame clonotypes and omits some of them. The data show some 200,000 clones, approximately 84% seen once. The sequenced material came from peripheral blood. These receptors came from a human donor with acute or convalescent COVID-19. The donor label of this sample is uncertain.

J is TRBJ2-3 and V is TRBV7-2, with 14 bases that match TRBD2. The V gene's germline CDR1 is SGHTA and CDR2 FQGNSA. With 2 bases clipped from V and 15 bases from J, the junction kept 4 bases outside the gene matches. The CDR3 extends over 13 amino acids. CDR3 loop: CASSLRLAGGAYF. Here the CDR3 DNA reads TGTGCCAGCAGCTTACGACTAGCGGGAGGGGCCTATTTT.

The chain carries TRBV3-1 (or the pseudogene TRBV3-2) and TRBJ2-3, with 10 bases that match TRBD2. The V segment lost 0 bases and the J segment 1 base; nucleotides outside the gene matches: 7. Germline V gene lookup returns CDR1 LGHDT and CDR2 YNNKEL (reference sequence). This CDR3 contains 18 residues. Written as DNA, the CDR3 is TGTGCCAGCAGCCAAGAGTCCCTAGCGGGAGTCCGCACAGATACGCAGTATTTT. It codes for CASSQESLAGVRTDTQYF.

The gene calls are TRBV7-6 and TRBJ2-3; D perhaps matches TRBD2 (5 bases). CDR1 and CDR2 (germline): SGHVS, FNYEAQ. Deletions cut 4 bases from V and 4 bases from J, with 18 bases between. The CDR3 totals 16 residues. The CDR3 region is CASSSPGGLAPDTQYF. The CDR3 DNA is TGTGCCAGCAGCTCCCCGGGTGGGCTAGCCCCAGATACGCAGTATTTT.

V is TRBV15 and J is TRBJ1-1; TRBD1 agrees at 7 bases. The CDR3 spans 15 residues. The V gene end was trimmed by 5 bases and the J gene end by 1 base; junction bases not matched to a gene: 7. Germline V gene lookup returns CDR1 LNHNV and CDR2 YYDKDF (reference sequence). CDR3 sequence reads: CATSSRTGWNTEAFF. The CDR3 DNA reads as TGTGCCACCAGCTCCAGGACAGGTTGGAACACTGAAGCTTTCTTT.

The CDR3, as DNA: TGTGCCAGCAGCTTTGGACAGATGAACACTGAAGCTTTCTTT. Its protein is CASSFGQMNTEAFF. The V gene is TRBV3-1 (or the pseudogene TRBV3-2), the J gene TRBJ1-1; maybe TRBD1 (6 bases). Germline lookup yields CDR1 LGHDT and CDR2 YNNKEL (reference sequence). V lost 5 bases, J lost 0 bases, and 10 bases lay in between. This CDR3 has 14 residues.

The rearrangement links TRBV5-1 to TRBJ2-2, with 8 bases lining up with TRBD1. The CDR3 consists of 14 residues. The junction had 2 bases not matched to a gene; V was cut back by 0 bases and J by 7 bases. In germline, CDR1 is SGHRS, CDR2 YFSETQ. The CDR3 spells CASSLGTGYGELFF. The CDR3 coding sequence is TGCGCCAGCAGCTTGGGGACAGGGTACGGGGAGCTGTTTTTT.

The V gene is TRBV18, the J gene TRBJ2-1; D is perhaps TRBD2 (6 bases). Germline V gene sequence: CDR1 KGHSH, CDR2 LQKENI. Trimming shortened V by 5 bases and J by 8 bases, and 13 bases separated the two germline ends. The CDR3 sequence is 13 residues long. The CDR3 DNA is TGTGCCAGCTCAATGCGGGAAGGGTATGAGCAGTTCTTC. Translated, it gives CASSMREGYEQFF.

This clone was observed a few times. The chain employs TRBV10-3 and TRBJ1-4; tentative D call: TRBD1 (6 bases). The CDR3 length is 16 residues. The V and J ends lost 10 bases and 0 bases respectively, with 18 bases between them. Germline loops: CDR1 ENHRY, CDR2 SYGVKD. The CDR3 is CATGVQGPATNEKLFF. The CDR3, as DNA: TGTGCCACCGGAGTCCAGGGGCCTGCAACTAATGAAAAACTGTTTTTT.

V is TRBV6-6 and J is TRBJ2-7; 8 bases are shared with TRBD1. Germline V gives CDR1 MNHNY, CDR2 SVGAGI (reference sequence). The ends lost 0 bases at V and 5 bases at J; junction bases unmatched: 6. This CDR3 spans 15 amino acids. The CDR3 bases are TGTGCCAGCAGTTACTCTTTGACAGGGGTCCACGAGCAGTACTTC. This translates into CASSYSLTGVHEQYF.

The rearrangement joins TRBV3-1 (or the pseudogene TRBV3-2) to TRBJ2-3; no clear D. V lost 3 bases, J lost 4 bases, and 8 bases lay in between. Germline V lookup: CDR1 LGHDT, CDR2 YNNKEL (reference sequence). The CDR3 is 13 residues long. CDR3 sequence: CASSHRTPDTQYF. The CDR3, as DNA: TGTGCCAGCAGCCATAGAACGCCAGATACGCAGTATTTT.

The rearrangement uses TRBV2 and TRBJ1-6, with 8 bases lining up with TRBD1. The length of the CDR3 is 14 residues. The junction had 5 bases not matched to a gene; V was cut back by 4 bases and J by 9 bases. Per germline, CDR1 SNHLY and CDR2 FYNNEI. The CDR3 DNA sequence: TGTGCCAGCAGTGGACAGGGGATGGGTTCACCCCTCCACTTT. Translation gives CASSGQGMGSPLHF.

The chain employs TRBV5-1 and TRBJ2-3, with a tentative D call TRBD2 (6 bases). The CDR3 is 17 amino acids. Germline CDR1 SGHRS, CDR2 YFSETQ. With 4 bases removed from V and 6 bases from J, the gap between germline ends came to 24 bases. Here the CDR3 reads CASSRQAGLAFFDTQYF. The CDR3 nucleotides read TGCGCCAGCAGCAGGCAGGCCGGTCTAGCGTTTTTCGATACGCAGTATTTT.

The table lists this clone with a few counts. The rearrangement links TRBV6-5 to TRBJ1-1, with unresolved D. The germline gives CDR1 MNHEY, CDR2 SVGAGI. The length of the CDR3 is 13 residues. V shed 7 bases and J shed 1 base, with 10 bases lying between them. CDR3 amino acids: CASKEGWNTEAFF. DNA of the CDR3: TGTGCCAGCAAGGAGGGATGGAACACTGAAGCTTTCTTT.

The chain couples TRBV2 to TRBJ2-7; D gene uncertain. V lost 5 bases and J lost 2, with 7 bases in between. Per the germline V gene, CDR1 is SNHLY and CDR2 is FYNNEI. CDR3 size: 12 residues. As DNA, the CDR3 is TGTGCCAGCAGTCACACGACCTACGAGCAGTACTTC. Residues: CASSHTTYEQYF.